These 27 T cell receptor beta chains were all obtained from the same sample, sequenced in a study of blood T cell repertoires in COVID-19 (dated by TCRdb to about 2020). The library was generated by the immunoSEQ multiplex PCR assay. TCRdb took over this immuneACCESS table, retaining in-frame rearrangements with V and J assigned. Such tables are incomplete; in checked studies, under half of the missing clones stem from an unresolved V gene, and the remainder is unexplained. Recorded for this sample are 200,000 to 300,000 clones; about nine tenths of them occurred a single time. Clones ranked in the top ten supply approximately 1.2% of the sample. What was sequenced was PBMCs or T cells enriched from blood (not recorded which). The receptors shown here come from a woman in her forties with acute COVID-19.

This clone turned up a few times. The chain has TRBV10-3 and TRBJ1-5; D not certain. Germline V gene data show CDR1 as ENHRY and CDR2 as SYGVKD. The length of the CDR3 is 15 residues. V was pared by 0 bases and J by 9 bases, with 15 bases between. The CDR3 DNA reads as TGTGCCATCAGTGAGTCGATAGGCGGTACAACGCCCCAGCATTTT. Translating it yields CAISESIGGTTPQHF.

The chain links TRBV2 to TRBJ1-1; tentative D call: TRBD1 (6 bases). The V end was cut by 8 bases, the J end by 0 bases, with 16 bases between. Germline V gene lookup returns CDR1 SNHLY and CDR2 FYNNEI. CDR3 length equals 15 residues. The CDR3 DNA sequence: TGTGCCAGCTACGGACCGACAGGAATGAACACTGAAGCTTTCTTT. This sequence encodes CASYGPTGMNTEAFF.

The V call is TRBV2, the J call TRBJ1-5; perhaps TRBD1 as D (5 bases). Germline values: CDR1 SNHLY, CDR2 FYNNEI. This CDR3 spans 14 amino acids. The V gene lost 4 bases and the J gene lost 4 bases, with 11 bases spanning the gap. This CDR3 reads CASSGGRLNQPQHF. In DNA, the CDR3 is TGTGCCAGCAGTGGGGGCAGGTTAAATCAGCCCCAGCATTTT.

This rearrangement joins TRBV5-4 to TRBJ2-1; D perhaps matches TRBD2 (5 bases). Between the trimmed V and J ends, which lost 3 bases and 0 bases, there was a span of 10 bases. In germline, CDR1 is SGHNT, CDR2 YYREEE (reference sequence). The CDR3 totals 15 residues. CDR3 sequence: CASSSGGLSYNEQFF. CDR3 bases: TGTGCCAGCAGCTCAGGCGGGCTCTCCTACAATGAGCAGTTCTTC.

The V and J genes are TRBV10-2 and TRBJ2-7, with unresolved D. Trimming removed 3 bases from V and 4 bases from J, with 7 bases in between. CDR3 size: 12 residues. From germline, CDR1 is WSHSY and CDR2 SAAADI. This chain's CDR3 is CASSEPRYEQYF. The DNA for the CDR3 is TGCGCCAGCAGTGAACCCAGGTACGAGCAGTACTTC.

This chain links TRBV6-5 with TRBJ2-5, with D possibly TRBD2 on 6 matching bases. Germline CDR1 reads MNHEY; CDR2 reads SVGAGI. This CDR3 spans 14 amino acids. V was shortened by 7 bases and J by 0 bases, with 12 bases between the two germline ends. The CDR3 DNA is TGTGCCAGCACCCGGGACTCAAACCAAGAGACCCAGTACTTC. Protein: CASTRDSNQETQYF.

The CDR3: CASSYSFLRGQETQYF. CDR3 nucleotide sequence: TGTGCCAGCAGTTACTCGTTCCTAAGGGGTCAAGAGACCCAGTACTTC. This sequence joins TRBV6-5 and TRBJ2-5; a possible D gene is TRBD1 (5 bases). This CDR3 contains 16 residues. V lost 0 bases, J lost 2 bases, and 13 bases lay in between. Germline V gene sequence: CDR1 MNHEY, CDR2 SVGAGI.

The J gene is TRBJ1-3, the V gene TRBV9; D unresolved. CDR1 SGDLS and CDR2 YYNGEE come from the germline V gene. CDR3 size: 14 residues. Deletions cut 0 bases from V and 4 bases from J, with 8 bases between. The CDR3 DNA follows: TGTGCCAGCAGCGTAGGCTCGACAGGAAACACCATATATTTT. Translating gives CASSVGSTGNTIYF.

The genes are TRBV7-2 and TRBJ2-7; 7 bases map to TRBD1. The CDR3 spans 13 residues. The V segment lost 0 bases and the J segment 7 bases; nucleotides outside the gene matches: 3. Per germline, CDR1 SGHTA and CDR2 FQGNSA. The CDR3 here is CASSLAPGGEQYV. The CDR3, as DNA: TGTGCCAGCAGCTTAGCTCCAGGGGGAGAGCAGTACGTC.

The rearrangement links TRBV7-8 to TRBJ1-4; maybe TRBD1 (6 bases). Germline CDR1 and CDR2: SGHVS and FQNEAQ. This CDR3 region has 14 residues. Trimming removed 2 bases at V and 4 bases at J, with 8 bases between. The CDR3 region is CASSLTGSNEKLFF. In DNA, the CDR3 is TGTGCCAGCAGCTTAACAGGGAGTAATGAAAAACTGTTTTTT.

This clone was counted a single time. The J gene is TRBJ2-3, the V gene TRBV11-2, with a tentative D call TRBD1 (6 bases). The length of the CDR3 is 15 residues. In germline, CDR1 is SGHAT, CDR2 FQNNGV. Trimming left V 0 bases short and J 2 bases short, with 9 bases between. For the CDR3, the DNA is TGTGCCAGCAGCTTAGATGGGGACACCACAGATACGCAGTATTTT. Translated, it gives CASSLDGDTTDTQYF.

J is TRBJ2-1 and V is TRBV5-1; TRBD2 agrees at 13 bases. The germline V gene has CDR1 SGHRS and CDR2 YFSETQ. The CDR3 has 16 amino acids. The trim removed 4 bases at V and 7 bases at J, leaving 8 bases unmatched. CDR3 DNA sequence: TGCGCCAGCAGCCCCCAACTAGCGGGAGGGCCAAATGAGCAGTTCTTC. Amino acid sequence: CASSPQLAGGPNEQFF. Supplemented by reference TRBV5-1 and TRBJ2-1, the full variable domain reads KAGVTQTPRYLIKTRGQQVTLSCSPISGHRSVSWYQQTPGQGLQFLFEYFSETQRNKGNFPGRFSGRQFSNSRSEMNVSTLELGDSALYLCASSPQLAGGPNEQFFGPGTRLTVL.

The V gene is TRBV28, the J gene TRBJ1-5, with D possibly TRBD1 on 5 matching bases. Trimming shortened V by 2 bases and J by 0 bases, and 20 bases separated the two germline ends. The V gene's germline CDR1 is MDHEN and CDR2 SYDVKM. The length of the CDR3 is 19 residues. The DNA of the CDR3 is TGTGCCAGCAGTTTAAGTCGAGTACCGGGGGGGGTTAGCAATCAGCCCCAGCATTTT. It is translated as CASSLSRVPGGVSNQPQHF.

CDR3 in DNA: TGTGCCATCAGTGAGCCGACCAGAGCAATAGCGGATCCCACAGATACGCAGTATTTT. This translates into CAISEPTRAIADPTDTQYF. The chain recombines TRBV10-3 with TRBJ2-3, with D possibly being TRBD2 (6 bases). Germline values: CDR1 ENHRY, CDR2 SYGVKD. Trimming stripped 2 bases from V and 2 bases from J, with 23 bases between. This CDR3 has 19 amino acids.

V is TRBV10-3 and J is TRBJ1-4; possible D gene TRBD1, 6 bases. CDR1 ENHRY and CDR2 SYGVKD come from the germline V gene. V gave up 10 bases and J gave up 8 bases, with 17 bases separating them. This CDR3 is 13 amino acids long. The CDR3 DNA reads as TGTGCCACCCAAAGCGGGACATTGGAAAAACTGTTTTTT. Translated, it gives CATQSGTLEKLFF.

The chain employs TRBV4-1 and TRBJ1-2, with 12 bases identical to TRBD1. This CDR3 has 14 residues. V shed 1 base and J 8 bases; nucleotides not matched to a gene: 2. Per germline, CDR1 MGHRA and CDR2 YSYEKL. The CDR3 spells CASSQVGTGGGYTF. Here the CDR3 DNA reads TGCGCCAGCAGCCAAGTGGGGACAGGGGGCGGCTACACCTTC.

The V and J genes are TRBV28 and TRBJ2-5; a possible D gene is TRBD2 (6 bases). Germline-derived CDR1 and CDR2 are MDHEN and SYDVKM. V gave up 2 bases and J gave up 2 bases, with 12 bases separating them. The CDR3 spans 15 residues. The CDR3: CASSLGGKWQETQYF. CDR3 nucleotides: TGTGCCAGCAGTTTAGGGGGGAAGTGGCAAGAGACCCAGTACTTC.

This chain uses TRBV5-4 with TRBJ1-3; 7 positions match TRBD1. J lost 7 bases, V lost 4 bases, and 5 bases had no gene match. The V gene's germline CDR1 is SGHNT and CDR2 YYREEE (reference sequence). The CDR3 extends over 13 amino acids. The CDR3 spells CASSMGQSNTIYF. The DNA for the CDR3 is TGTGCCAGCAGCATGGGACAGAGCAACACCATATATTTT.

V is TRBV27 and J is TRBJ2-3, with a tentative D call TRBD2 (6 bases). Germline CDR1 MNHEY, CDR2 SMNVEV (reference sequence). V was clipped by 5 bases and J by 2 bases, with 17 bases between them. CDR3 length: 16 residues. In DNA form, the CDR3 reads TGTGCCAGCAGTCCCCCTTGGGCGGGATTCACAGATACGCAGTATTTT. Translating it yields CASSPPWAGFTDTQYF.

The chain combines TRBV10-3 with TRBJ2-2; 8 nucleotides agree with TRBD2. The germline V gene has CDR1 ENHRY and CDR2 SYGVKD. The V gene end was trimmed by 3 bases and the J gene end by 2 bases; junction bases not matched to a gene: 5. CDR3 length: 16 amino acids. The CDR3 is CAISDSTSENTGELFF. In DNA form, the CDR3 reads TGTGCCATCAGTGATTCGACTAGCGAAAACACCGGGGAGCTGTTTTTT.

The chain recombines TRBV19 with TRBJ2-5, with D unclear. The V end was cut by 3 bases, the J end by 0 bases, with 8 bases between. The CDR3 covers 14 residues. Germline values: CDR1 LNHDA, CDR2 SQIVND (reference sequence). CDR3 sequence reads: CASSISVYQETQYF. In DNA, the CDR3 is TGTGCCAGTAGTATTTCGGTGTACCAAGAGACCCAGTACTTC.

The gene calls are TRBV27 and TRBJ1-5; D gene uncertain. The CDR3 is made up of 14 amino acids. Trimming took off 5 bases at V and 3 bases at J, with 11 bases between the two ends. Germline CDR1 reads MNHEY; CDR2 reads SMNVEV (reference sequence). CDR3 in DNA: TGTGCCAGCAGTCACGGTTCCAACAATCAGCCCCAGCATTTT. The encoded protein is CASSHGSNNQPQHF.

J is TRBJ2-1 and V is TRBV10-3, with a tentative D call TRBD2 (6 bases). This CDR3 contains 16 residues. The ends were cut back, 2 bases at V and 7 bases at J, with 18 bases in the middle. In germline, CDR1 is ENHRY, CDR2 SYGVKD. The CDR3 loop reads CAISEPTVADRNEQFF. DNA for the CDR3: TGTGCCATCAGTGAGCCGACGGTAGCGGATAGAAATGAGCAGTTCTTC.

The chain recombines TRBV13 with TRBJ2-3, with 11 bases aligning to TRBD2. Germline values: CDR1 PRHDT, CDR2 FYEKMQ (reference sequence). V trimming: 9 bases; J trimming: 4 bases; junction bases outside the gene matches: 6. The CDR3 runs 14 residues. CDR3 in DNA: TGTGCCAGTGAACTAGCGGGAGACGCAGATACGCAGTATTTT. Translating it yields CASELAGDADTQYF.

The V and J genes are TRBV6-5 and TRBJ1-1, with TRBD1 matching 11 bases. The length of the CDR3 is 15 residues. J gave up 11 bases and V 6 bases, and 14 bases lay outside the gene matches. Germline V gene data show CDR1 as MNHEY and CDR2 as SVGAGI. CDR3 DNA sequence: TGTGCCAGCAGGCCCGGGACAGGGGGTACCTTTGAGGCTTTCTTT. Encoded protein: CASRPGTGGTFEAFF.

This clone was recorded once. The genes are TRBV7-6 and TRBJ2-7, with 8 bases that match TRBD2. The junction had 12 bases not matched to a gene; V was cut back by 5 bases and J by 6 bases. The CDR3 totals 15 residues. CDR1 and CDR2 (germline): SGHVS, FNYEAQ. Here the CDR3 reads CASSLGREELGEQYF. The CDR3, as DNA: TGTGCCAGCAGCCTGGGGCGGGAGGAGTTAGGCGAGCAGTACTTC.

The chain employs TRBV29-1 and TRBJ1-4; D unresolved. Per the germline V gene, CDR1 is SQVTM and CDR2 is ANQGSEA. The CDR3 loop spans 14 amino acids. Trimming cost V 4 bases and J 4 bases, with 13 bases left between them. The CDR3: CSVARSGLNEKLFF. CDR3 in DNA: TGCAGCGTTGCCCGGAGCGGCCTTAATGAAAAACTGTTTTTT. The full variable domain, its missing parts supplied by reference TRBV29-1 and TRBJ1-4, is SAVISQKPSRDICQRGTSLTIQCQVDSQVTMMFWYRQQPGQSLTLIATANQGSEATYESGFVIDKFPISRPNLTFSTLTVSNMSPEDSSIYLCSVARSGLNEKLFFGSGTQLSVL.